The 10 T cell receptor beta chains below come from one sample, sequenced in a study of cytomegalovirus exposure and HLA in healthy donors. Some clones are missing from TCRdb's copy, which holds only in-frame ones; the method was immunoSEQ multiplex PCR. In the table there are 200,000 to 300,000 clones, approximately 87% of which are singletons. What was sequenced was PBMCs. Every receptor here comes from a young man in good health and CMV-seronegative.

This chain connects TRBV11-2 to TRBJ2-1; 15 bases map to TRBD2. Trimming took 0 bases from V and 7 from J; bases not matched to a gene: 7. This CDR3 spans 18 amino acids. Germline loops: CDR1 SGHAT, CDR2 FQNNGV. Here the CDR3 reads CASSLEEGLAGGINEQFF. CDR3 bases: TGTGCCAGCAGCTTAGAGGAGGGACTAGCGGGAGGAATAAATGAGCAGTTCTTC.

Written as DNA, the CDR3 is TGTGCCAGCAGTTACTCCGGGGGGCAGTACTTC. Amino acids: CASSYSGGQYF. The rearrangement uses TRBV6-6 and TRBJ2-7; D is perhaps TRBD2 (6 bases). The V end was cut by 0 bases, the J end by 9 bases, with 6 bases between. The CDR3 consists of 11 residues. The germline gives CDR1 MNHNY, CDR2 SVGAGI (reference sequence).

This clone was seen only once. The CDR3 sequence is CAIRAGRDTQYF. The CDR3 nucleotides are TGTGCCATCCGAGCGGGTCGAGATACGCAGTATTTT. The J gene is TRBJ2-3, the V gene TRBV7-9; D is possibly TRBD2 (6 bases). Germline V gene data show CDR1 as SEHNR and CDR2 as FQNEAQ (reference sequence). Trimming pared 10 bases from V and 5 bases from J, leaving 13 bases between. The CDR3 totals 12 residues.

The gene calls are TRBV6-4 and TRBJ1-5, with 7 bases matching TRBD1. Looked up from germline, CDR1 is MRHNA and CDR2 is SNTAGT. Trimming at V came to 8 bases and at J to 6 bases, leaving 13 bases not matched to a gene. The CDR3 extends over 15 amino acids. The CDR3 region is CASSEQGIGGQPQHF. In DNA form, the CDR3 reads TGTGCCAGCTCCGAACAGGGGATTGGGGGTCAGCCCCAGCATTTT.

The chain employs TRBV18 and TRBJ1-1; D may be TRBD1 (5 bases). The V gene lost 3 bases and the J gene lost 8 bases, with 10 bases spanning the gap. This CDR3 has 12 residues. The germline CDR1 and CDR2 sequences are KGHSH and LQKENI. The CDR3 spells CASSPGRVEAFF. The DNA for the CDR3 is TGTGCCAGCTCACCCGGCAGGGTCGAAGCTTTCTTT.

The J gene is TRBJ2-2, the V gene TRBV10-1, with D tentatively TRBD1 (5 bases). From germline, CDR1 is WNHNN and CDR2 SYGVQD (reference sequence). CDR3 length equals 17 residues. V was shortened by 0 bases and J by 4 bases, with 15 bases between the two germline ends. The DNA of the CDR3 is TGCGCCAGCAGTGAGTCGTTCGTAGGGGTTTCCACCGGGGAGCTGTTTTTT. Protein: CASSESFVGVSTGELFF.

This sequence joins TRBV27 and TRBJ2-1; D is ambiguous. CDR3 size: 14 residues. V was pared by 5 bases and J by 4 bases, with 12 bases between. Germline loops: CDR1 MNHEY, CDR2 SMNVEV (reference sequence). CDR3 DNA sequence: TGTGCCAGCAGTCCAACCTTTAGATACAATGAGCAGTTCTTC. It translates to CASSPTFRYNEQFF.

J is TRBJ1-2 and V is TRBV30; no clear D gene. CDR3 size: 11 residues. Trimming left V 6 bases short and J 4 bases short, with 9 bases between. The germline V gene encodes CDR1 GTSNPN and CDR2 SVGIG (reference sequence). CDR3 sequence: CACDRGYGYTF. As DNA, the CDR3 is TGTGCCTGCGATCGGGGCTATGGCTACACCTTC.

The chain uses TRBV13 and TRBJ2-5; 9 bases match TRBD2. The germline V gene encodes CDR1 PRHDT and CDR2 FYEKMQ (reference sequence). J lost 2 bases, V lost 5 bases, and 3 bases had no gene match. The CDR3 has 14 residues. The CDR3 DNA is TGTGCCAGCAGCGGTGCGGGAGGGCAAGAGACCCAGTACTTC. This translates into CASSGAGGQETQYF.

The chain is built from TRBV27 and TRBJ1-5; tentatively, D is TRBD1 (6 bases). There are 18 residues in the CDR3. The germline gives CDR1 MNHEY, CDR2 SMNVEV (reference sequence). V lost 5 bases and J lost 1, with 21 bases in between. CDR3 sequence (DNA): TGTGCCAGCAGTACCCGACGGGGGGGGCTGGAGAGCAATCAGCCCCAGCATTTT. This encodes CASSTRRGGLESNQPQHF.